This section outlines one T cell receptor (beta chain) sequence together with its context. The antigen is unknown. With a J-beta primer mix and a sample-barcoded 5' primer, a second PCR ran roughly 6 to 12 cycles. Tags on each cDNA molecule came from a template-switch adaptor with 12 random nucleotides. A minimum of 2.5 million CDR3-containing paired-end reads was obtained for each sample. TCRdb reprocessed the 5' RACE reads via MiXCR and lists one record per CDR3 protein. The sample holds about 1.8 million distinct CDR3 sequences, 49% seen once. The CDR3 is made up of 13 amino acids. The V and J ends lost 5 bases and 0 bases respectively, with 10 bases between them. Germline CDR1 DFQATT, CDR2 SNEGSKA (reference sequence). The sample originates from a study of blood T cells in healthy people across ages. Study-level findings and limits: Roughly linearly, TCR beta diversity per million T cells fell as age increased. Diversity figures based on one million T cells were deemed too low.

The V gene is TRBV20-1, the J gene TRBJ1-1; no definite D call. The sample taken for sequencing was blood. This TCR came from a woman aged 40 to 50 in good health. CDR3 DNA: TGCAGTGCTGAGGACGGAGTGAACACTGAAGCTTTCTTT. Amino acids: CSAEDGVNTEAFF.